The text below deals with one T cell receptor (beta chain). Its matching antigen is unknown. V shed 2 bases, J shed 4 bases, and the junction held 10 bases outside the gene matches. Germline loops: CDR1 MNHNY, CDR2 SVGAGI (reference sequence). This CDR3 spans 16 amino acids. This entry belongs to a study of cytomegalovirus exposure and HLA in healthy donors. Primers included in the PCR were 60 Vbeta and 13 Jbeta primers. Libraries were prepared by immunoSEQ multiplex PCR; TCRdb keeps only in-frame clonotypes and omits some of them. The data contain approximately 150,000 clones, roughly 86% of them seen just once; the ten biggest clones take up around 0.51%. Study results and limitations: Productive rates of about 87% or about 30% were seen for most TCR beta V segments in an earlier analysis.

The sequence was obtained from a middle-aged woman in good health and CMV-seronegative. The chain couples TRBV6-6 to TRBJ1-2; 7 bases align to TRBD1. Specimen: PBMCs. The CDR3 DNA is TGTGCCAGCAGTTACGACACTGACAGGGTCCCCTATGGCTACACCTTC. Translating gives CASSYDTDRVPYGYTF.